This section outlines one T cell receptor (beta chain) sequence together with its context. This entry belongs to a study of shared clonotypes between healthy human individuals. About the study: The donor group consisted of two women and three men, aged 18 to 49.

Genomic DNA (from each subset) was split evenly across several immunoSEQ plates. The team ran DNA from unsorted PBMCs on ten immunoSEQ deep assay plates for sequencing. Clones were read by immunoSEQ multiplex PCR, and TCRdb kept only the in-frame ones, dropping some. The data contain about half a million clones, about 74% of them singletons. The sample was PBMCs. This TCR was sampled from a woman between 40 and 55 years old in good health. Some clones in this sample may be carry-over from other donors' samples.

CDR3 in amino acids: CSVLITDPGTGPMGYTF. The CDR3, as DNA: TGCAGCGTCCTCATAACGGATCCCGGGACAGGCCCCATGGGCTACACCTTC. The rearrangement links TRBV29-1 to TRBJ1-2, with 8 bases identical to TRBD1. The CDR3 sequence is 17 residues long. The germline V gene has CDR1 SQVTM and CDR2 ANQGSEA. The V and J ends lost 6 bases and 8 bases, in that order; junction bases with no gene match: 23. Looking up the rest from reference TRBV29-1 and TRBJ1-2 gives the full variable domain: SAVISQKPSRDICQRGTSLTIQCQVDSQVTMMFWYRQQPGQSLTLIATANQGSEATYESGFVIDKFPISRPNLTFSTLTVSNMSPEDSSIYLCSVLITDPGTGPMGYTFGSGTRLTVV.